Following are 9 T cell receptor beta chains from one sample sequenced in a study of blood T cell repertoires in COVID-19. Measured with immunoSEQ multiplex PCR; TCRdb has only the in-frame clones, and not every one. Of roughly 180,000 clones listed, less than 95% are singletons. Source material: peripheral blood. These receptors originate from a man in his thirties or forties with COVID-19, enrolled during active disease.

The chain couples TRBV6-6 to TRBJ2-6; 9 bases match TRBD1. This CDR3 spans 16 amino acids. Germline V CDR1 and CDR2: MNHNY, SVGAGI (reference sequence). The V segment lost 6 bases and the J segment 0 bases; nucleotides outside the gene matches: 3. The CDR3 loop reads CASSGQGSSGANVLTF. The CDR3 nucleotides are TGTGCCAGCAGCGGACAGGGGAGCTCTGGGGCCAACGTCCTGACTTTC.

The rearrangement uses TRBV7-9 and TRBJ1-2; 9 nucleotides align to TRBD1. This CDR3 comprises 15 residues. Germline values: CDR1 SEHNR, CDR2 FQNEAQ (reference sequence). Germline trimming cut 5 bases from V and 3 bases from J; bases unmatched to any gene: 7. CDR3 residues: CASSRETGGDYGYTF. CDR3 nucleotides: TGTGCCAGCAGCAGAGAGACAGGGGGAGACTATGGCTACACCTTC.

This chain uses TRBV29-1 with TRBJ2-3, with 9 bases aligning to TRBD1. J gave up 5 bases and V 3 bases, and 9 bases lay outside the gene matches. Germline V gives CDR1 SQVTM, CDR2 ANQGSEA. This CDR3 has 15 residues. In nucleotides, the CDR3 is TGCAGCGTTGAGGCTTGGGACAGGGTGGAAGATACGCAGTATTTT. It encodes CSVEAWDRVEDTQYF.

V and J are TRBV7-3 and TRBJ1-2; the D is unclear. Per the germline V gene, CDR1 is SGHTA and CDR2 is FQGTGA. Between the trimmed V and J ends, which lost 1 base and 8 bases, there was a span of 14 bases. This CDR3 is 14 amino acids long. CDR3 sequence (DNA): TGTGCCAGCAGCTTAAGCTCTTCGGCAGGCGGCTACACCTTC. The encoded protein is CASSLSSSAGGYTF.

The genes are TRBV29-1 and TRBJ1-1; possible D gene TRBD1, 6 bases. Trimming stripped 7 bases from V and 3 bases from J, with 18 bases between. CDR1 and CDR2 from the germline V gene are SQVTM and ANQGSEA. The CDR3 consists of 14 residues. CDR3 sequence (DNA): TGCAGCGCCCCCGGGACAAACGAGTACACTGAAGCTTTCTTT. This codes for CSAPGTNEYTEAFF.

This chain joins TRBV4-1 and TRBJ2-7, with D perhaps TRBD2 (5 bases). The CDR3 is 15 amino acids. Germline-derived CDR1 and CDR2 are MGHRA and YSYEKL. Trimming removed 0 bases at V and 4 bases at J, with 13 bases between. This chain's CDR3 is CASSQDLVSGYEQYF. The CDR3 DNA reads TGCGCCAGCAGCCAAGATCTCGTTTCGGGGTACGAGCAGTACTTC.

This clone came up a few times. This chain uses TRBV5-6 with TRBJ1-4, with D uncertain. Trimming shortened V by 0 bases and J by 7 bases, and 4 bases separated the two germline ends. CDR1 and CDR2 (germline): SGHDT, YYEEEE. The CDR3 totals 12 residues. The CDR3 DNA follows: TGTGCCAGCAGCTTGGGCGGTGAAAAACTGTTTTTT. Encoded protein: CASSLGGEKLFF.

V is TRBV18 and J is TRBJ1-5; 9 bases agree with TRBD1. The junction had 12 bases not matched to a gene; V was cut back by 3 bases and J by 9 bases. This CDR3 is built from 16 residues. Germline-derived CDR1 and CDR2 are KGHSH and LQKENI. The CDR3 coding sequence is TGTGCCAGCTCACCCGAACCGGGACAGGGTTTCGGGCCCCAGCATTTT. Its protein product is CASSPEPGQGFGPQHF. The entire variable domain, with the rest obtained from reference TRBV18 and TRBJ1-5, is as follows: NAGVMQNPRHLVRRRGQEARLRCSPMKGHSHVYWYRQLPEEGLKFMVYLQKENIIDESGMPKERFSAEFPKEGPSILRIQQVVRGDSAAYFCASSPEPGQGFGPQHFGDGTRLSIL.

The chain couples TRBV7-9 to TRBJ1-1; tentative D call: TRBD1 (5 bases). The germline V and J ends were trimmed by 7 bases and 3 bases, with 18 bases remaining between them. Germline-derived CDR1 and CDR2 are SEHNR and FQNEAQ (reference sequence). The CDR3 has 15 residues. CDR3 amino acids: CASNRGDFGDTEAFF. The CDR3 DNA sequence: TGTGCCAGCAACCGGGGGGACTTTGGGGACACTGAAGCTTTCTTT.